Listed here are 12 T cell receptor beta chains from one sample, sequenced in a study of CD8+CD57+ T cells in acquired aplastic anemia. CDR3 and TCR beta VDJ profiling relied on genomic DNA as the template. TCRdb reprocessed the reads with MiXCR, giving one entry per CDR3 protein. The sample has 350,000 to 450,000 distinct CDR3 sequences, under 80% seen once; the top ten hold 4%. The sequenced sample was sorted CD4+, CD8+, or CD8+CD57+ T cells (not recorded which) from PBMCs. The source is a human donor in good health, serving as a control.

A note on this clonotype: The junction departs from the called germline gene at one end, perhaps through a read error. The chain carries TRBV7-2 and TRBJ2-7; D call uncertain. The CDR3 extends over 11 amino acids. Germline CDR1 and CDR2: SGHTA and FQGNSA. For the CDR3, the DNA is TGTGGCAGCAAAATAAACTACGAGCAGTACTTC. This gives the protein CGSKINYEQYF.

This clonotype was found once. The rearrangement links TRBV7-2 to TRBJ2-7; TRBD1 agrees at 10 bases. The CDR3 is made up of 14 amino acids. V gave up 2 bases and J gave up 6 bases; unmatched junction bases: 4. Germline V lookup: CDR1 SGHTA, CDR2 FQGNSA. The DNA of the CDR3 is TGTGCCAGCAGCTTAACGGGACAGGGGATCGAGCAGTACTTC. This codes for CASSLTGQGIEQYF.

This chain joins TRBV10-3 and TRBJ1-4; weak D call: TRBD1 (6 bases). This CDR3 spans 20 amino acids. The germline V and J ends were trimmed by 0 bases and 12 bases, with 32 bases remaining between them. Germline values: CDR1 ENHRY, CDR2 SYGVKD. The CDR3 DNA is TGTGCCATCAGTGAGTCTAAACCCGGGACATTATCTGCAACTAATGGAGAACTGTTTTTT. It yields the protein CAISESKPGTLSATNGELFF.

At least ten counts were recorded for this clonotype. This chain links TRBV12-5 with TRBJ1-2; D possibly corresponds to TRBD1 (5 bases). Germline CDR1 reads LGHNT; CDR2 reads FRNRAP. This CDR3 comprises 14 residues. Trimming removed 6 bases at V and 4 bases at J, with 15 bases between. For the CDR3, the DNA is TGTGCTAGTGGGCCATCCGGGACCTCCTATGGCTACACCTTC. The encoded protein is CASGPSGTSYGYTF.

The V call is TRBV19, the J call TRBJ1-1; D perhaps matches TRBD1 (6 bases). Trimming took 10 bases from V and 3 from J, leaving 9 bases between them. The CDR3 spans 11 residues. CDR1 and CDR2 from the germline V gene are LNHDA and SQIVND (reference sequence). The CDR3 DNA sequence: TGTGCCACTACAGGGTACACTGAAGCTTTCTTT. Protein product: CATTGYTEAFF.

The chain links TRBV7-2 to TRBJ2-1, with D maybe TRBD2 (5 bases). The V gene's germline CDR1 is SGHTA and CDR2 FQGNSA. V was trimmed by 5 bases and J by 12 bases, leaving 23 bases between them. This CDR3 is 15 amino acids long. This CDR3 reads CASSPVREFYYAQFF. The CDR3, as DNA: TGTGCCAGCAGCCCCGTACGGGAATTTTACTATGCGCAGTTCTTC.

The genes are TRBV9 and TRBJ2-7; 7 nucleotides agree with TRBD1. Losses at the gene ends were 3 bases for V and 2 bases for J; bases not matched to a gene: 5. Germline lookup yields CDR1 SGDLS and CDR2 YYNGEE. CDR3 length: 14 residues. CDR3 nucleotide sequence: TGTGCCAGCAGCGCCGGGACAGAAACCTACGAGCAGTACTTC. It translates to CASSAGTETYEQYF. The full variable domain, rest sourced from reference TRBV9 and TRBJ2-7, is DSGVTQTPKHLITATGQRVTLRCSPRSGDLSVYWYQQSLDQGLQFLIQYYNGEERAKGNILERFSAQQFPDLHSELNLSSLELGDSALYFCASSAGTETYEQYFGPGTRLTVT.

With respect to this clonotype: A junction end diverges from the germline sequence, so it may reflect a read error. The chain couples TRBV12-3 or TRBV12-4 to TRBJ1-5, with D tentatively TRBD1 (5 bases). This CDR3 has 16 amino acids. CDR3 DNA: TGTGCCAGCAGTTTCTGGGGAAATGGACACAATCAGCCCCGGCATTTT. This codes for CASSFWGNGHNQPRHF.

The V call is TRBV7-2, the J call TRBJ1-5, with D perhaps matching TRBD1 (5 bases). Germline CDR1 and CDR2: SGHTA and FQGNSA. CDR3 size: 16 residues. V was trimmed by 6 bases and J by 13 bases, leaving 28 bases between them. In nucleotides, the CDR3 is TGTGCCAGCAGATCCGGGACCCACACTATGACACCGGGGCAGCATTTT. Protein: CASRSGTHTMTPGQHF.

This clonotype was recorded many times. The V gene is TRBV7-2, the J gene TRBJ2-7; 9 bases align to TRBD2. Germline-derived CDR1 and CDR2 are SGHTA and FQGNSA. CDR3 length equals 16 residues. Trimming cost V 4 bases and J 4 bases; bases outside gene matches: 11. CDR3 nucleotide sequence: TGTGCCAGCAGCTCGACCGGACTAGCGATCTCTTACGAGCAGTACTTC. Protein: CASSSTGLAISYEQYF.

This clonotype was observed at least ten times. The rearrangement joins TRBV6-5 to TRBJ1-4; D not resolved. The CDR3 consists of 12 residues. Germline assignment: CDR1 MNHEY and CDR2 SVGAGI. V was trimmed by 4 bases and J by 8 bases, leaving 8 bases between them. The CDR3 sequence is CASSSGREKLFF. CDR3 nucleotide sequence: TGTGCCAGCAGTTCTGGGAGGGAAAAACTGTTTTTT.

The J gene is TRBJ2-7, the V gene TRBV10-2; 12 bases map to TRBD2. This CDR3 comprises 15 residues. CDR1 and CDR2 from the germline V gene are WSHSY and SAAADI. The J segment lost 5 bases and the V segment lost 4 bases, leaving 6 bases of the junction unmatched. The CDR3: CASSAEGLAGNEQYF. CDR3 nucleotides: TGCGCCAGCAGTGCTGAAGGACTAGCGGGAAACGAGCAGTACTTC.